The TCR beta chain described here comes from a study of vaccination effects on CD4 cells after COVID-19. Expansion of antigen-specific CD4+ T cells with viral peptide pools was carried out by the ViraFEST assay before sequencing. The culture ran for 10 days before CD4+ T cells were isolated. Either the mRNA-1273 or the BNT162b2 vaccine was given to participants as two doses. This clone came up a few times. Its target is unknown. The CDR3 has 14 residues. Germline CDR1 reads LGHDT; CDR2 reads YNNKEL (reference sequence). Deletions cut 3 bases from V and 9 bases from J, with 17 bases between. Measured with immunoSEQ multiplex PCR; TCRdb has only the in-frame clones, and not every one. The data show 23,000 or so clones, with about four fifths seen just once and approximately 5.6% held by the top ten.

The clonotype originates from a human donor who received a COVID-19 vaccine. Some clones in this sample may be carry-over from other donors' samples. The rearrangement links TRBV3-1 (or the pseudogene TRBV3-2) to TRBJ1-1; TRBD1 is a possible D gene (5 bases). The material was CD4+ T cells from PBMCs cultured with SARS-CoV-2 spike peptides, obtained after COVID-19 vaccination. Written as DNA, the CDR3 is TGTGCCAGCAGCCACTCTGGGGGGGGGATCCAAGCTTTCTTT. The encoded protein is CASSHSGGGIQAFF.